Below, one T cell receptor (beta chain) is given with its context. This specimen comes from a study of blood T cell repertoires in COVID-19. Whole-study context: The cDNA or gDNA used as material had been derived from T cells, B-cell-depleted T cells, or PBMCs.

V dropped 0 bases and J dropped 7; count of bases not matched to a gene: 7. Germline CDR1 is MNHEY and CDR2 is SMNVEV (reference sequence). This CDR3 comprises 15 residues. The authors' processing: Quantification of nucleated cells was approximated via reference gene primer amplification. Produced via immunoSEQ multiplex PCR; TCRdb's table is partial and in-frame only. Clonal size and the V and J genes are those of that table, whereas D and trimming came from the DNA. The sample carries about 260,000 clones, 85% to 90% recorded once. Researchers sorted participants into cohorts using their self-reported clinical history. For recovered donors of Cohort 3, there were two negative PCRs, clearance, or symptom resolution.

This clonotype originated in a woman aged 18 to 35 who had recovered from COVID-19. The rearrangement joins TRBV27 to TRBJ2-7; 9 bases agree with TRBD2. Sequencing was performed on PBMCs or T cells enriched from blood (not recorded which). CDR3 region: CASSLSGGGAFEQYF. The CDR3 DNA reads as TGTGCCAGCAGTTTATCGGGCGGGGGGGCTTTTGAGCAGTACTTC.